The rows below give T cell receptor beta chains drawn from one sample of a study of blood T cell repertoires in COVID-19. Data came from immunoSEQ multiplex PCR; TCRdb stores just in-frame clones and leaves some out. The sample has over 250,000 clones, 89% seen once. Sequences were obtained from PBMCs or T cells enriched from blood (not recorded which). The receptors were sampled from a woman in her fifties or sixties who had recovered from COVID-19. The CDR3 runs from the conserved cysteine through the conserved F or W. Each record gives: CDR3 DNA, CDR3 protein, J gene, clone size, V gene, D gene. A D gene is named only where the DNA matches it firmly. The size field is filled for only some rows; it gives once, few, many or a size class.

CDR3 DNA: TGTGCCAGCAGAATTCCAGGGGGACGTCAGCCCCAGCATTTT
CDR3 protein: CASRIPGGRQPQHF
J gene: TRBJ1-5
clone size: .
V gene: TRBV28
D gene: TRBD1

CDR3 DNA: TGTGCCAGCAGTCGACGGGACAGTCATGAGCAGTTCTTC
CDR3 protein: CASSRRDSHEQFF
J gene: TRBJ2-1
clone size: .
V gene: TRBV27
D gene: TRBD1

CDR3 DNA: TGTGCCAGCAGAGTAAGCGGCGGGGCCAACGTCCTGACTTTC
CDR3 protein: CASRVSGGANVLTF
J gene: TRBJ2-6
clone size: .
V gene: TRBV2
D gene: .

CDR3 DNA: TGTGCCAGCAGCGTACGAGCGGCGGGGAGTGAAGCTTTCTTT
CDR3 protein: CASSVRAAGSEAFF
J gene: TRBJ1-1
clone size: .
V gene: TRBV9
D gene: .

CDR3 DNA: TGTGCCAGCAGCCCCCGAGTTAGCGGGAGAACTGGAAATGAGCAGTTCTTC
CDR3 protein: CASSPRVSGRTGNEQFF
J gene: TRBJ2-1
clone size: .
V gene: TRBV7-8
D gene: TRBD2

CDR3 DNA: TGTGCCAGCAGCCGCGGGGTTAGCGGGAACATTCTAGCCAAAAACATTCAGTACTTC
CDR3 protein: CASSRGVSGNILAKNIQYF
J gene: TRBJ2-4
clone size: .
V gene: TRBV7-9
D gene: TRBD2

CDR3 DNA: TGCAGTGCTAGTTACGGACAGGGGTACGAGCAGTACTTC
CDR3 protein: CSASYGQGYEQYF
J gene: TRBJ2-7
clone size: once
V gene: TRBV20-1
D gene: TRBD1

CDR3 DNA: TGCGCCAGCCGACAGCTCCTGAACCATGAAAAACTGTTTTTT
CDR3 protein: CASRQLLNHEKLFF
J gene: TRBJ1-4
clone size: .
V gene: TRBV5-1
D gene: .

CDR3 DNA: TGTGCCAGCAGCCCCCCGGGACAGGGTAATTCACCCCTCCACTTT
CDR3 protein: CASSPPGQGNSPLHF
J gene: TRBJ1-6
clone size: .
V gene: TRBV6-5
D gene: TRBD1

CDR3 DNA: TGCGCCAGCAGCTTGGGCGGGAGCTCCTACAATGAGCAGTTCTTC
CDR3 protein: CASSLGGSSYNEQFF
J gene: TRBJ2-1
clone size: .
V gene: TRBV5-1
D gene: TRBD2

CDR3 DNA: TGTGCCTCTGGACTATCTAACTATGGCTACACCTTC
CDR3 protein: CASGLSNYGYTF
J gene: TRBJ1-2
clone size: .
V gene: TRBV6-5
D gene: .

CDR3 DNA: TGTGCCAGCAGTTGGGCAGGGGGCTTAATCTACGAGCAGTACTTC
CDR3 protein: CASSWAGGLIYEQYF
J gene: TRBJ2-7
clone size: .
V gene: TRBV28
D gene: TRBD1

CDR3 DNA: TGTGCCAGCAGCCAGGCTGGTGCCTACGAGCAGTACTTC
CDR3 protein: CASSQAGAYEQYF
J gene: TRBJ2-7
clone size: once
V gene: TRBV28
D gene: .

CDR3 DNA: TGTGCCAGCAGCCGGACAGGGGATGGCGAGCAGTACTTC
CDR3 protein: CASSRTGDGEQYF
J gene: TRBJ2-7
clone size: .
V gene: TRBV12-3/TRBV12-4
D gene: TRBD1

CDR3 DNA: TGTGCCAGCAGCCGCCCCTTTGAGGAGCAGTACTTC
CDR3 protein: CASSRPFEEQYF
J gene: TRBJ2-7
clone size: .
V gene: TRBV7-9
D gene: .

CDR3 DNA: TGTGCCAGCAGTTCCCCAAACAGGGGGAACACCGGGGAGCTGTTTTTT
CDR3 protein: CASSSPNRGNTGELFF
J gene: TRBJ2-2
clone size: .
V gene: TRBV28
D gene: TRBD1

CDR3 DNA: TGTGCCATCAGTGCTCTTGGGGGAGGAGGCTCCTACAATGAGCAGTTCTTC
CDR3 protein: CAISALGGGGSYNEQFF
J gene: TRBJ2-1
clone size: once
V gene: TRBV10-3
D gene: .

CDR3 DNA: TGCGCCAGCAGACGGGGAACAGGGGGCAGCGAGCAGTACTTC
CDR3 protein: CASRRGTGGSEQYF
J gene: TRBJ2-7
clone size: once
V gene: TRBV10-2
D gene: TRBD1

CDR3 DNA: TGCACCAGCAGCCAAGAAAGAGGCCACAATGAGCAGTTCTTC
CDR3 protein: CTSSQERGHNEQFF
J gene: TRBJ2-1
clone size: once
V gene: TRBV1
D gene: .

CDR3 DNA: TGTGCCAGCAGCTTCCTAGGCGGAGAGACCCAGTACTTC
CDR3 protein: CASSFLGGETQYF
J gene: TRBJ2-5
clone size: .
V gene: TRBV7-3
D gene: .

CDR3 DNA: TGTGCCAGCAGCAATACAGGGGGCCTTCTCTTGGATACGCAGTATTTT
CDR3 protein: CASSNTGGLLLDTQYF
J gene: TRBJ2-3
clone size: .
V gene: TRBV9
D gene: TRBD1

CDR3 DNA: TGTGCCACCAGTGAAGCATCAGGGGATGGCTACACCTTC
CDR3 protein: CATSEASGDGYTF
J gene: TRBJ1-2
clone size: once
V gene: TRBV24-1
D gene: .

CDR3 DNA: TGTGCCAGCAGTGGGGCGACAGGATACGAGCAGTACTTC
CDR3 protein: CASSGATGYEQYF
J gene: TRBJ2-7
clone size: many
V gene: TRBV6-6
D gene: .

CDR3 DNA: TGTGCTAGCAGACCGAGACAGGGGGAGGTTAATGAAAAACTGTTTTTT
CDR3 protein: CASRPRQGEVNEKLFF
J gene: TRBJ1-4
clone size: .
V gene: TRBV7-7
D gene: TRBD1

CDR3 DNA: TGTGCCAGCAGCCCCTGGGCAGGGGGTAATGAAAAACTGTTTTTT
CDR3 protein: CASSPWAGGNEKLFF
J gene: TRBJ1-4
clone size: .
V gene: TRBV9
D gene: TRBD1

CDR3 DNA: TGTGCCAGCAGCTTAGGACTAGCGGACCCAGAGACCCAGTACTTC
CDR3 protein: CASSLGLADPETQYF
J gene: TRBJ2-5
clone size: .
V gene: TRBV11-2
D gene: TRBD2

CDR3 DNA: TGTGCCACCAGTGACCACCCCGGACAGGGTCGTTATAGCAATCAGCCCCAGCATTTT
CDR3 protein: CATSDHPGQGRYSNQPQHF
J gene: TRBJ1-5
clone size: .
V gene: TRBV24-1
D gene: TRBD1

CDR3 DNA: TGTGCTAGCAGCCAAAGACAGACAACTAATGAAAAACTGTTTTTT
CDR3 protein: CASSQRQTTNEKLFF
J gene: TRBJ1-4
clone size: .
V gene: TRBV7-7
D gene: .

CDR3 DNA: TGTGCCAGCAGCCAATTCGGACAACTCAATCAGCCCCAGCATTTT
CDR3 protein: CASSQFGQLNQPQHF
J gene: TRBJ1-5
clone size: .
V gene: TRBV16
D gene: .

CDR3 DNA: TGTGCCAGAAGCTTAGATGGGGGGAAGCATCAGCCCCAGCATTTT
CDR3 protein: CARSLDGGKHQPQHF
J gene: TRBJ1-5
clone size: .
V gene: TRBV7-5
D gene: .

CDR3 DNA: TGTGCCAGCAGCCACTACAGGGCCTATAATTCACCCCTCCACTTT
CDR3 protein: CASSHYRAYNSPLHF
J gene: TRBJ1-6
clone size: .
V gene: TRBV14
D gene: .

CDR3 DNA: TGTGCCAGCAGTGTACAGAGGCAGGGGGTAGGAAAACTGTTTTTT
CDR3 protein: CASSVQRQGVGKLFF
J gene: TRBJ1-4
clone size: .
V gene: TRBV2
D gene: TRBD1

CDR3 DNA: TGCGCCAGCAGCTTGGTCGCGGGGGGGCCCGATGAGCAGTTCTTC
CDR3 protein: CASSLVAGGPDEQFF
J gene: TRBJ2-1
clone size: .
V gene: TRBV5-1
D gene: TRBD2

CDR3 DNA: TGCAGCGCGGCGGACAGGGCCTACAATGAGCAGTTCTTC
CDR3 protein: CSAADRAYNEQFF
J gene: TRBJ2-1
clone size: .
V gene: TRBV29-1
D gene: TRBD1

CDR3 DNA: TGTGCCAGTACCCCCGGACGGGGGGCGCTGGGTTCACCCCTCCACTTT
CDR3 protein: CASTPGRGALGSPLHF
J gene: TRBJ1-6
clone size: .
V gene: TRBV19
D gene: .

CDR3 DNA: TGTGCCAGCAGCCCTACTAGCGGGGGCACCGGGGAGCTGTTTTTT
CDR3 protein: CASSPTSGGTGELFF
J gene: TRBJ2-2
clone size: few
V gene: TRBV6-4
D gene: TRBD2

CDR3 DNA: TGTGCCAGCAGACAGGCCGGCACTGAAGCTTTCTTT
CDR3 protein: CASRQAGTEAFF
J gene: TRBJ1-1
clone size: .
V gene: TRBV2
D gene: .

CDR3 DNA: TGTGCCAGCAGCTTCTCTACCGCCTATGGCTACACCTTC
CDR3 protein: CASSFSTAYGYTF
J gene: TRBJ1-2
clone size: .
V gene: TRBV7-2
D gene: .

CDR3 DNA: TGTGCCAGCAGCTTACGGCGGGAGACCCAGTACTTC
CDR3 protein: CASSLRRETQYF
J gene: TRBJ2-5
clone size: .
V gene: TRBV7-8
D gene: .

CDR3 DNA: TGCGCCAGCAGTACTTACTCGGGAAGAAATCAGCCCCAGCATTTT
CDR3 protein: CASSTYSGRNQPQHF
J gene: TRBJ1-5
clone size: .
V gene: TRBV4-1
D gene: .

CDR3 DNA: TGTGCCAGCAGTCCCCCCCCAGGGACTGAAGCTTTCTTT
CDR3 protein: CASSPPPGTEAFF
J gene: TRBJ1-1
clone size: .
V gene: TRBV28
D gene: .

CDR3 DNA: TGCGCCAGCAGCTTACAAGGGACAGTCCAAGAGACCCAGTACTTC
CDR3 protein: CASSLQGTVQETQYF
J gene: TRBJ2-5
clone size: .
V gene: TRBV5-1
D gene: TRBD1

CDR3 DNA: TGTGCCTGGAGCGGACTAGCGGGGGTTGTCGGGCTCGATACGCAGTATTTT
CDR3 protein: CAWSGLAGVVGLDTQYF
J gene: TRBJ2-3
clone size: .
V gene: TRBV30
D gene: TRBD2

CDR3 DNA: TGTGCCAGCAGCCAAGAGGGGGCCGCCATGAACACTGAAGCTTTCTTT
CDR3 protein: CASSQEGAAMNTEAFF
J gene: TRBJ1-1
clone size: .
V gene: TRBV3-1/TRBV3-2
D gene: .

CDR3 DNA: TGCGCCAGCAGCCAAGCAGTGACAGGGAACATTCAGTACTTC
CDR3 protein: CASSQAVTGNIQYF
J gene: TRBJ2-4
clone size: .
V gene: TRBV4-1
D gene: TRBD1

CDR3 DNA: TGTGCCTGGGGACAGTGGGAAGTCAATGAGCAGTTCTTC
CDR3 protein: CAWGQWEVNEQFF
J gene: TRBJ2-1
clone size: .
V gene: TRBV28
D gene: TRBD1

CDR3 DNA: TGTGCCAGCAGTTTATTGGGCAGTAACTATGGCTACACCTTC
CDR3 protein: CASSLLGSNYGYTF
J gene: TRBJ1-2
clone size: .
V gene: TRBV28
D gene: .

CDR3 DNA: TGTGCCAGCAGCTCACAGGGGGGCGGAAACACCATATATTTT
CDR3 protein: CASSSQGGGNTIYF
J gene: TRBJ1-3
clone size: .
V gene: TRBV11-2
D gene: TRBD1

CDR3 DNA: TGTGCCAGCAGCCTTAGCAGCTCTGGAAACACCATATATTTT
CDR3 protein: CASSLSSSGNTIYF
J gene: TRBJ1-3
clone size: .
V gene: TRBV13
D gene: .

CDR3 DNA: TGTGCCAGCCGAGACAGGGAAACTGAAGCTTTCTTT
CDR3 protein: CASRDRETEAFF
J gene: TRBJ1-1
clone size: .
V gene: TRBV2
D gene: TRBD1

CDR3 DNA: TGTGCCAGCAGCTCCCAGACAGGGACTGAAGCTTTCTTT
CDR3 protein: CASSSQTGTEAFF
J gene: TRBJ1-1
clone size: .
V gene: TRBV7-8
D gene: TRBD1

CDR3 DNA: TGCGCCAGCAGCCAAGACTGGACAGGGAATCCCTACGAGCAGTACTTC
CDR3 protein: CASSQDWTGNPYEQYF
J gene: TRBJ2-7
clone size: .
V gene: TRBV4-1
D gene: TRBD1

CDR3 DNA: TGTGCCAGTAGTCCGGGACTAGCGGGAGGGAGCTCCTACAATGAGCAGTTCTTC
CDR3 protein: CASSPGLAGGSSYNEQFF
J gene: TRBJ2-1
clone size: .
V gene: TRBV19
D gene: TRBD2

CDR3 DNA: TGTGCCATCAGTGAGAAGGGGGGGGAGAGCAACACCGGGGAGCTGTTTTTT
CDR3 protein: CAISEKGGESNTGELFF
J gene: TRBJ2-2
clone size: .
V gene: TRBV10-3
D gene: .

CDR3 DNA: TGTGCCAGCAGTTTACCACAGGGTTCCCACGAGCAGTACTTC
CDR3 protein: CASSLPQGSHEQYF
J gene: TRBJ2-7
clone size: .
V gene: TRBV28
D gene: .

CDR3 DNA: TGTGCCAGCAGTTTAAGACCGGACTACGATGGCTACACCTTC
CDR3 protein: CASSLRPDYDGYTF
J gene: TRBJ1-2
clone size: .
V gene: TRBV27
D gene: .

CDR3 DNA: TGTGCCAGCACCGCGACGGGACAGGGCACCGGGGAGCTGTTTTTT
CDR3 protein: CASTATGQGTGELFF
J gene: TRBJ2-2
clone size: .
V gene: TRBV28
D gene: TRBD1

CDR3 DNA: TGCGCCAGCAGCTCGCCTCCGGGACAGGGGACTTACTATGGCTACACCTTC
CDR3 protein: CASSSPPGQGTYYGYTF
J gene: TRBJ1-2
clone size: .
V gene: TRBV5-1
D gene: TRBD1

CDR3 DNA: TGTGCCAGCAGCACCGGACAGCCGTTCCCCTATGGCTACACCTTC
CDR3 protein: CASSTGQPFPYGYTF
J gene: TRBJ1-2
clone size: .
V gene: TRBV5-4
D gene: .

CDR3 DNA: TGCGCCAGCAGCTTACCCCAAGCGGGCCGGCAGACCCAGTACTTC
CDR3 protein: CASSLPQAGRQTQYF
J gene: TRBJ2-5
clone size: once
V gene: TRBV5-1
D gene: .